The table lists the clone carrying this T cell receptor beta chain with many counts. Its antigen is unidentified. The sample belongs to a study of T cells in Graves' hyperthyroidism and ophthalmopathy. Study outcomes and limitations: Ophthalmopathy was separated from stable hyperthyroidism by a 13 V-J model. Most clonotypes that expanded in the thyroid above 0.001 also showed up in blood.

Using RNA transcripts as the source, TCR beta CDR3 regions were amplified. HTBI primers drove first-round RT-PCR of the TCR CDR3. TCRdb reprocessed the multiplex PCR reads via MiXCR and lists one record per CDR3 protein. The data show hundreds of thousands of distinct CDR3 sequences, with roughly 14% seen just once and over 3.5% held by the top ten. Germline lookup yields CDR1 WSHSY and CDR2 SAAADI. This CDR3 is 16 amino acids long. Deletions cut 8 bases from V and 4 bases from J, with 24 bases between. Orbital computed tomography and thyroid ultrasound, together with serum TRAb and thyroxine and clinical symptoms, were used for diagnoses.

Sequenced material: blood. V gene TRBV10-2 combines with J gene TRBJ2-7; D call uncertain. The receptor comes from a woman aged 40 to 55 with Graves' ophthalmopathy. The CDR3 sequence: CASLTLVPGSIYEQYF. In nucleotides, the CDR3 is TGCGCCAGCCTAACCTTAGTCCCCGGTTCGATTTACGAGCAGTACTTC.